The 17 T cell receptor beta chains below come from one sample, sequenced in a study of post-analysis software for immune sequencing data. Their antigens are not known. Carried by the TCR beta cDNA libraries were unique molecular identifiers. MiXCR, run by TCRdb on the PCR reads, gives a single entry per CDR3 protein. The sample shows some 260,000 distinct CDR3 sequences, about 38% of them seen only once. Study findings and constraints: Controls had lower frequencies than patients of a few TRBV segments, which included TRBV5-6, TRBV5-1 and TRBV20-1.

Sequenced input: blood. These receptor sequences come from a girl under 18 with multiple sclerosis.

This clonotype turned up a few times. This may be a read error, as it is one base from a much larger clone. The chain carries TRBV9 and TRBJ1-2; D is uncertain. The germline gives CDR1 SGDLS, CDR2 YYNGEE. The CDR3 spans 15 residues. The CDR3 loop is CAGSVWGVADYGYTF. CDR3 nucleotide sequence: TGTGCCGGCAGCGTGTGGGGAGTTGCTGACTATGGCTACACCTTC. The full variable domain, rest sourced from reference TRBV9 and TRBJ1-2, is DSGVTQTPKHLITATGQRVTLRCSPRSGDLSVYWYQQSLDQGLQFLIQYYNGEERAKGNILERFSAQQFPDLHSELNLSSLELGDSALYFCAGSVWGVADYGYTFGSGTRLTVV.

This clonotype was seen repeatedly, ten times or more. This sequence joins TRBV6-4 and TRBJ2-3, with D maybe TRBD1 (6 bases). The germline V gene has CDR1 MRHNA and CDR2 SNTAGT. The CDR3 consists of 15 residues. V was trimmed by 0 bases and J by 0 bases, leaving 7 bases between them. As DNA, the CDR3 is TGTGCCAGCAGTGACTCACAGGGAAGCACAGATACGCAGTATTTT. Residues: CASSDSQGSTDTQYF.

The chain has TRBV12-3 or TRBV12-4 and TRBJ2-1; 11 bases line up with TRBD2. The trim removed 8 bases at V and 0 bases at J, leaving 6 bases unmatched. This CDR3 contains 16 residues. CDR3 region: CASGRLAGTSYNEQFF. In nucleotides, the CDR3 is TGTGCCAGCGGTCGACTAGCGGGGACCTCCTACAATGAGCAGTTCTTC.

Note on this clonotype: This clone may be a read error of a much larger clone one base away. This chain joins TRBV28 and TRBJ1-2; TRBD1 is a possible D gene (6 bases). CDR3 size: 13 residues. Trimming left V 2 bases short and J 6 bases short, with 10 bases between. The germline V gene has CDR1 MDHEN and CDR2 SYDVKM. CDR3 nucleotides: TGTGCCAGCAGTTTACAGGGGCGCCATGGCTACACCTTC. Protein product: CASSLQGRHGYTF.

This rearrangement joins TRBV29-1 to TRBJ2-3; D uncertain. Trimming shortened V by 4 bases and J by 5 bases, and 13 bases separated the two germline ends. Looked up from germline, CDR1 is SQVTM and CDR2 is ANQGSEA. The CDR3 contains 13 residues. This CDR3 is CSVGALLIDTQYF. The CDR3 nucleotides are TGCAGCGTTGGGGCCCTCTTGATAGATACGCAGTATTTT.

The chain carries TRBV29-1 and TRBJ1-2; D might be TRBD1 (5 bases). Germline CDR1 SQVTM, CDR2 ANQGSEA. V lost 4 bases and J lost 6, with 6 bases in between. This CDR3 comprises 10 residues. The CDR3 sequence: CSVGGDGYTF. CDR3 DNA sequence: TGCAGCGTTGGGGGGGATGGCTACACCTTC.

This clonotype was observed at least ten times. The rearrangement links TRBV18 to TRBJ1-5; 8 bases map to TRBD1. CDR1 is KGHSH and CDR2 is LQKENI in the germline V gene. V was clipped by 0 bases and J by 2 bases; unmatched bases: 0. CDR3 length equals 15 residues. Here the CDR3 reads CASSPPGQGNQPQHF. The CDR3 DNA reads TGTGCCAGCTCACCACCGGGACAGGGCAATCAGCCCCAGCATTTT.

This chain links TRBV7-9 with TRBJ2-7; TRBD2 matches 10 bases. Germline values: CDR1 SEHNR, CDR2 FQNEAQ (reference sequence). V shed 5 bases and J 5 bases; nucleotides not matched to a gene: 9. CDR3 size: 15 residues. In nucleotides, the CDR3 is TGTGCCAGCAGCCCCGGGACTAGCGTTGGCAACGAGCAGTACTTC. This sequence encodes CASSPGTSVGNEQYF.

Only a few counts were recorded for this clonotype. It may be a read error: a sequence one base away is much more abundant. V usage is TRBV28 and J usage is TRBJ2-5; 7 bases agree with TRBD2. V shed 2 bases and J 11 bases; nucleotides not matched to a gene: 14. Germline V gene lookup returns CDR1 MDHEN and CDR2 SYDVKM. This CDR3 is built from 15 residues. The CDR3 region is CASSLQRGAPDEQYF. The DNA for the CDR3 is TGTGCCAGCAGTTTACAGCGGGGTGCGCCAGATGAGCAGTACTTC.

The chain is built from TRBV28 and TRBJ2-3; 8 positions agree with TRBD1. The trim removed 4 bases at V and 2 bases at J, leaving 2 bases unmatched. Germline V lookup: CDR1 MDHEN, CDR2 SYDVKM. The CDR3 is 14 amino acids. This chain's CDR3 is CASSSGQATDTQYF. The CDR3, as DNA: TGTGCCAGCAGTTCGGGACAGGCCACAGATACGCAGTATTTT.

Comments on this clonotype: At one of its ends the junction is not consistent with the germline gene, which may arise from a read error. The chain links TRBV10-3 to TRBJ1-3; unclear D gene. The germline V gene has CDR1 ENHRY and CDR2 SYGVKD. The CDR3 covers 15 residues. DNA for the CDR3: TGTGCTATCAGTGAGGGTCTTCGCTCTGGAAACACCATATATTTT. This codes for CAISEGLRSGNTIYF.

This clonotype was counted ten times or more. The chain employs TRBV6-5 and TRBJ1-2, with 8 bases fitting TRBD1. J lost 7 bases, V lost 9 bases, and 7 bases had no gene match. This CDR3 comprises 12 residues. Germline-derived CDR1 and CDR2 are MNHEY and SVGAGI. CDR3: CASGQGLFGYTF. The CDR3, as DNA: TGTGCCAGTGGACAGGGACTCTTTGGCTACACCTTC.

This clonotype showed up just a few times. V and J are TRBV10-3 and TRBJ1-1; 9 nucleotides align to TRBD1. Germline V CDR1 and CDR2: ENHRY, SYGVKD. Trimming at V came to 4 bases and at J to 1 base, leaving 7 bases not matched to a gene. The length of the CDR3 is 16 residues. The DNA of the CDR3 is TGTGCCATCAGTGGGGGACAGGGACAGGGGAACACTGAAGCTTTCTTT. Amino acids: CAISGGQGQGNTEAFF.

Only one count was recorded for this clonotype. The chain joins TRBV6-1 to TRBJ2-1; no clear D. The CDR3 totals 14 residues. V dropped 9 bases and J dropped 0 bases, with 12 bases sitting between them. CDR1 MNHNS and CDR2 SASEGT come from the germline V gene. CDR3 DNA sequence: TGTGCCAGTCTCGCCTTTAGCTCCTACAATGAGCAGTTCTTC. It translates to CASLAFSSYNEQFF.

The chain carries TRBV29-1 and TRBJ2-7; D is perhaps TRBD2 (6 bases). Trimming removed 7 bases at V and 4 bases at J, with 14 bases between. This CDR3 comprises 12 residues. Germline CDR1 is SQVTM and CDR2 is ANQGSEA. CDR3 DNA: TGCAGCGCGGGGGTCTACCGTTACGAGCAGTACTTC. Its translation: CSAGVYRYEQYF.

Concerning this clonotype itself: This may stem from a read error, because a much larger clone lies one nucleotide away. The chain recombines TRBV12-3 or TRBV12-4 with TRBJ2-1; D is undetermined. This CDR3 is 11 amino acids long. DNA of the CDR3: TGTGTCAGCAGCCCAAAGGTTGCGCAGTTCTTC. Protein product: CVSSPKVAQFF.

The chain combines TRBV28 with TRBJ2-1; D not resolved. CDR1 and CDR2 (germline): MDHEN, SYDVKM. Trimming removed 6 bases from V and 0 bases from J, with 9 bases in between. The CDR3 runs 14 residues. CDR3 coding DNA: TGTGCCAGCAGCAGGTTGAGCTCCTACAATGAGCAGTTCTTC. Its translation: CASSRLSSYNEQFF.